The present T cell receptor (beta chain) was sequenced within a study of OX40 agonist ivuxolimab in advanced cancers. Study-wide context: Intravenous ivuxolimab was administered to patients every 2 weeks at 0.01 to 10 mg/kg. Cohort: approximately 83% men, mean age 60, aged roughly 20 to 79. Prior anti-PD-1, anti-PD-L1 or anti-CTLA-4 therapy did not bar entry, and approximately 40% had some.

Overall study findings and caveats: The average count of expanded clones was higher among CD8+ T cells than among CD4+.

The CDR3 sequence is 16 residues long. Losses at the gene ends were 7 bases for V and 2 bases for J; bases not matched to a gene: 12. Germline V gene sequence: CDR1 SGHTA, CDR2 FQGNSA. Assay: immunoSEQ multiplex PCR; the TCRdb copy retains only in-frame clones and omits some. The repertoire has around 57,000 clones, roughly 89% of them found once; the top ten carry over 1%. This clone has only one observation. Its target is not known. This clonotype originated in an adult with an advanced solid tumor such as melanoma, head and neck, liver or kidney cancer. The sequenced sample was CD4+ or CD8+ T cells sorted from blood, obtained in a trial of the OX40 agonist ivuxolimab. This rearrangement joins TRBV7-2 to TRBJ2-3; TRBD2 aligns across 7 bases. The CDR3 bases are TGTGCCAGCACCCCGTGGGGGAGCGGGGCCACAGATACGCAGTATTTT. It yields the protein CASTPWGSGATDTQYF.